This entry is about one TCR beta chain. Random-hexamer reverse transcription was applied to roughly 0.5 to 1 ug RNA. It was immunoSEQ multiplex PCR that amplified TCR beta CDR3 across 54 Vbeta and 13 Jbeta. In TCRdb, the immunoSEQ multiplex PCR reads were re-called with MiXCR into one record per CDR3 protein. The table lists 170,000 or so distinct CDR3 sequences, about 93% of them singletons. Sequencing of TCR beta, carried out with a high-throughput approach, was applied to CD8+ and CD4+ T cells from the blood. The study used treatment-naive patients who had stable or active relapsing-remitting disease as multiple sclerosis controls. Negative isolation was used for CD8+ and CD4+ T cells and FACS enrichment for TEMRA cells. CDR1 is MNHEY and CDR2 is SVGAGI in the germline V gene. The CDR3 is 15 amino acids. The V end lost 0 bases, the J end lost 4 bases, and 10 bases lay between the germline ends. The data derive from a study of CD8 T cells in Susac syndrome.

This receptor was taken from a human donor with multiple sclerosis. This rearrangement joins TRBV6-5 to TRBJ2-1; D gene ambiguous. Sequencing input: CD4+ T cells from PBMCs. In nucleotides, the CDR3 is TGTGCCAGCAGTTACTCTAATTCCATATACAATGAGCAGTTCTTC. The encoded protein is CASSYSNSIYNEQFF.